This TCR beta chain originates from a study of regulatory T cells in long-lasting Graves disease (dated by TCRdb to the early 2020s). Regarding the study in general: Patients with newly diagnosed Graves' disease had been on antithyroid drugs for under 3 months. The study was conducted in China and was registered as a clinical trial. Patients with persistent Graves' disease were compared with patients with newly diagnosed Graves' disease using TCR sequencing and RNA sequencing of peripheral blood. A total of about 33 samples underwent TCR sequencing, from roughly 13 patients with persistent Graves' disease and 20 or so patients with newly diagnosed Graves' disease.

The label giving this sample's time point can be read as: newly diagnosed GD, antithyroid drugs for less than 3 months. For both TCR sequencing and RNA sequencing, RNA was extracted from PBMCs in TRIzol. The diagnosis of Graves' disease was made according to American Thyroid Association guidelines. Patients were recruited from an endocrinology department in Xi'an, China. From each patient, approximately 9 milliliters of peripheral blood was collected into an EDTA anticoagulant tube. Ficoll Paque Plus density gradient separation was used to isolate PBMCs, and no additional T cell sorting was done. An Agilent 2100 Bioanalyzer and agarose gel were used to check RNA quality, while a NanoDrop 2000 measured RNA concentration. This clonotype was counted only a few times. It has no known antigen specificity. No much larger clonotype is one base removed from it; base qualities were not supplied. Counted from cysteine to phenylalanine, this CDR3 has 16 amino acids. The DNA shown is the 48-base CDR3, in frame from base 1. Based on the germline V gene (reference sequence), the CDR1 and CDR2 sequences are GTSNPN and SVGIG. Germline trimming: 1 base from V, 6 bases from J; junction bases outside gene matches: 7.

Overall study outcomes, separate from this receptor: Patients with persistent disease shared more public clonotypes (approximately 2,500) than newly diagnosed patients did (more than 900). Peripheral blood alone was examined, since thyroid tissue, which constituted the primary lesion, could not be accessed. Sequencing and analysis were restricted to the TCR beta chain. The small sample size was acknowledged by the authors as a limitation that may reduce accuracy. Persistent disease showed preferential use of TRBV28, TRBJ1-2 and TRBJ2-5, whereas newly diagnosed disease favored TRBV20-1 and TRBJ2-1. Persistent Graves' disease patients showed lower TCR Shannon entropy and fewer highly expanded clones than newly diagnosed patients, suggesting clonal expansion.

Library method: multiplex PCR. Sequenced using an Illumina HiSeq 4000. iRepertoire HTBI primers and Arm-PCR amplification of CDR3 regions were used to construct TCR beta libraries. Before sequencing, the PCR products went through gel purification. Per the source publication's procedure: Across samples, around 62 TRBV and 13 to 15 TRBJ segments were identified and used for gene usage analysis of CDR3 amino acid clonotypes. COPE and FqMerger were used to merge filtered high-quality paired reads into contigs. BLAST was used to align contigs to IMGT TRBV, TRBD and TRBJ reference genes, and CDR3 was defined according to IMGT. Any clonotype with a frequency above 0.1% was classified as a highly expanded clone. Shannon entropy was used to measure repertoire diversity, and the Gini coefficient was used to measure V-J evenness. Public clonotypes were defined as clonotypes shared by more than one individual. TCRdb took the public reads, trimmed them with fastp at Q25, ran MiXCR for clone calling and kept in-frame beta chains. Identical CDR3 proteins give one entry, which carries the most common genes and DNA. The V and J calls were not made by the authors but by TCRdb's processing. This sample gives 550,000 or so distinct CDR3 sequences in total; more than 10% of them show up just once. The top ten clonotypes cover around 9.3% of the sample.

These data also featured in a second study, about T cells in Graves' hyperthyroidism and ophthalmopathy. According to the second study: A patient counted as having stable Graves' hyperthyroidism if no progression to ophthalmopathy occurred over 18 months of follow-up. Hyperthyroidism patients were newly diagnosed, had a disease duration of under 2 months, and were aged 18 to 65 years. Any patient with an uncontrolled infection, another autoimmune disease, pregnancy or lactation was excluded. Clinical symptoms, serum thyroxine and TRAb, thyroid ultrasound, and orbital computed tomography formed the basis for the diagnoses. For the first round of RT-PCR on the TCR CDR3, the HTBI primer set was used together with the Qiagen OneStep RT-PCR kit. Blood samples also contained most of the expanded thyroid clonotypes (frequency above 0.001), which suggests that blood repertoires may reflect thyroid immune responses. In cross-validation, a model built on a 13 V-J signature told ophthalmopathy apart from stable hyperthyroidism with 87.88% sensitivity and around 81% specificity, and in testing the same model reached 80%/75%. During validation, the model predicted progression to ophthalmopathy a median of around 6 months ahead of onset, with around 71% sensitivity and under 85% specificity. To identify TCR V-J signatures that set the groups apart, the researchers used a discovery cohort of 90 to 100 patients, made up of under 45 with Graves' ophthalmopathy and 57 with stable Graves' hyperthyroidism. An independent validation cohort of under 20 hyperthyroidism patients and 17 patients who later progressed to ophthalmopathy tested prospective prediction of ophthalmopathy. The 75 to 100 discovery patients were divided at random into training and test sets in a 7:3 ratio. The study also compared thyroid tissue and blood T-cell repertoires from five or six Graves' hyperthyroidism patients. After blood sampling, hyperthyroidism patients were treated with methimazole at a starting dose of 30 mg daily, and ophthalmopathy patients were treated with high-dose intravenous methylprednisolone. Libraries were constructed in a second round of multiplex PCR, after which size selection and purification were carried out. Libraries were sequenced paired-end with 100 bp reads on an Illumina HiSeq2000. SOAPnuke was used to process the raw data, with reads discarded if the reads contained adapters or uncalled bases, had a mean Phred below 15, or lacked an exact constant-primer or identifier match. High-quality paired reads were merged with COPE v1.2.5, and unique nucleotide sequences were defined as clonotypes. MiTCR v1.1 was used to align clonotypes to the IMGT TRBV, TRBD and TRBJ reference segments. Only V-J combinations with frequency above 0.0001, covering about 99% of repertoires, were analysed. The TCS score was defined as the ratio of F50 (clonal expansion) to E x V (chaos), calculated using BLOSUM62-based TCRdist between CDR3 peptides within each V-J. Welch's t-statistics and random forest reduced approximately 520 V-J features to roughly 13, which were used in a naive Bayes classifier (R e1071). Sample size was not statistically predetermined, and blinding of investigators to group allocation was not performed. The paper describes TCR Vbeta CDR3 sequencing of about 140 peripheral blood samples, made up of roughly 45 ophthalmopathy patients, roughly 80 hyperthyroidism patients and roughly 17 progressor patients.

Recombination connected TRBV30 to TRBJ2-3; TRBD2 lines up with 13 middle nucleotides. This clonotype was obtained from a woman aged 30 to 39 with Graves disease. Donor details come from another sample of the same person, matched by shared clones. The sequencing used peripheral blood mononuclear cells (PBMCs), collected at new diagnosis, from a patient treated with antithyroid drugs. The nucleotide sequence reads as follows: TGTGCCTGGAGTGGCATGACTAGCGGGAGGATGGATACGCAGTATTTT. Translated, this gives CAWSGMTSGRMDTQYF.